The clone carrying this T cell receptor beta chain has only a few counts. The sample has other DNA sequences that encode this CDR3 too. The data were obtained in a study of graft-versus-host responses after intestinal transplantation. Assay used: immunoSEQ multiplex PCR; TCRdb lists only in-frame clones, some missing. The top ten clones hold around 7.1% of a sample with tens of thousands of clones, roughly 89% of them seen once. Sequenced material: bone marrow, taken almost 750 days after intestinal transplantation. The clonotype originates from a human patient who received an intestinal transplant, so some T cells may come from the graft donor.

CDR3 sequence: CASSISGEGNQPQHF. CDR3 bases: TGTGCCAGTAGTATATCTGGGGAGGGAAATCAGCCCCAGCATTTT. The chain employs TRBV19 and TRBJ1-5, with D unclear. Germline V gene sequence: CDR1 LNHDA, CDR2 SQIVND (reference sequence). V was trimmed by 2 bases and J by 4 bases, leaving 12 bases between them. CDR3 length: 15 amino acids. Looking up the rest from reference TRBV19 and TRBJ1-5 gives the full variable domain: DGGITQSPKYLFRKEGQNVTLSCEQNLNHDAMYWYRQDPGQGLRLIYYSQIVNDFQKGDIAEGYSVSREKKESFPLTVTSAQKNPTAFYLCASSISGEGNQPQHFGDGTRLSIL.